This T cell receptor (beta chain) came from a study of molecular identifiers for immune sequencing clone quantification. Study findings and constraints: Beyond 20 RNA copies, clones held over 98% of effector molecules, compared with under 1% in naive cells.

Making the bulk TCR libraries relied on previously described methods and listed TCR primers. TCRdb processed the PCR reads anew with MiXCR; each CDR3 protein has one entry. The sample carries hundreds of thousands of distinct CDR3 sequences, about 25% recorded once. A note on this clonotype: The target antigen is unknown.

CD8+CD4-CCR7+CD45RA+ cells were sorted as naive CD8 T cells. The source of this sequence is a human donor in good health. Some libraries in this study had Jurkat cell RNA spiked in. Material: naive CD8+ T cells from blood, with Jurkat cell RNA spiked in. Subset specified: FACS-sorted CD8+CD4-CCR7+CD45RA+ naive T cells.

Here the CDR3 reads CASSSQGSNYGYTF. The CDR3 region has the DNA TGTGCCAGCAGTTCGCAGGGGAGCAACTATGGCTACACCTTC. V gene TRBV27 combines with J gene TRBJ1-2, with D possibly being TRBD1 (6 bases). This CDR3 region has 14 residues. CDR1 MNHEY and CDR2 SMNVEV come from the germline V gene (reference sequence). The ends were cut back, 4 bases at V and 2 bases at J, with 11 bases in the middle.